The 10 T cell receptor beta chains reported below all come from one sample, sequenced in a study of T cells in Graves' hyperthyroidism and ophthalmopathy. TCR beta CDR3 regions were amplified from RNA. Primed by the HTBI set, a first-round RT-PCR was run on the TCR CDR3. TCRdb passed the multiplex PCR reads through MiXCR, listing each CDR3 protein once. The sample holds about 580,000 distinct CDR3 sequences, approximately 15% seen once. Sequencing input: blood. These receptors were taken from a woman aged 25 to 39 with Graves' hyperthyroidism that later progressed to Graves' ophthalmopathy.

V and J are TRBV7-2 and TRBJ2-7, with D perhaps TRBD1 (6 bases). V lost 7 bases and J lost 1, with 11 bases in between. This CDR3 contains 13 residues. Germline-derived CDR1 and CDR2 are SGHTA and FQGNSA. CDR3 region: CASNPTGSYEQYF. The CDR3 nucleotides are TGTGCCAGCAACCCGACAGGTTCCTACGAGCAGTACTTC.

This clonotype has a count of ten or more. V gene TRBV30 combines with J gene TRBJ1-2; possible D gene TRBD1, 6 bases. CDR1 and CDR2 (germline): GTSNPN, SVGIG (reference sequence). Trimming took off 3 bases at V and 6 bases at J, with 14 bases between the two ends. The CDR3 consists of 13 residues. The CDR3 loop reads CAWRAGAQDGYTF. The CDR3 region has the DNA TGTGCCTGGAGGGCGGGGGCGCAAGATGGCTACACCTTC.

J is TRBJ1-5 and V is TRBV30; 7 bases line up with TRBD1. The CDR3 contains 19 residues. Germline CDR1 reads GTSNPN; CDR2 reads SVGIG (reference sequence). V gave up 4 bases and J gave up 1 base; unmatched junction bases: 19. CDR3 DNA sequence: TGTGCCTGGAAAAGTTGGCACCAGACCGGGACAGAAAGCAATCAGCCCCAGCATTTT. This translates into CAWKSWHQTGTESNQPQHF. Combining the CDR3 with reference TRBV30 and TRBJ1-5 gives the whole variable domain SQTIHQWPATLVQPVGSPLSLECTVEGTSNPNLYWYRQAAGRGLQLLFYSVGIGQISSEVPQNLSASRPQDRQFILSSKKLLLSDSGFYLCAWKSWHQTGTESNQPQHFGDGTRLSIL.

This clonotype was recorded at least ten times. V gene TRBV11-1 combines with J gene TRBJ2-2, with 8 bases that match TRBD1. CDR1 SGHAT and CDR2 FQDESV come from the germline V gene (reference sequence). The V segment lost 4 bases and the J segment 6 bases; nucleotides outside the gene matches: 16. There are 18 residues in the CDR3. DNA of the CDR3: TGTGCCAGCAGCTCCCGAAGGCAGGGGGCTAATAGGGCCGGGGAGCTGTTTTTT. Encoded protein: CASSSRRQGANRAGELFF.

The rearrangement joins TRBV28 to TRBJ1-2; D is possibly TRBD1 (6 bases). Germline CDR1 and CDR2: MDHEN and SYDVKM. Trimming stripped 8 bases from V and 1 base from J, with 17 bases between. This CDR3 contains 15 residues. CDR3 sequence (DNA): TGTGCCAGCCGACCTGGGGGCTGGGATAACTATGGCTACACCTTC. This codes for CASRPGGWDNYGYTF.

This clonotype showed up many times. The chain links TRBV11-2 to TRBJ2-2; no firm D call. The CDR3 has 12 amino acids. V gave up 3 bases and J gave up 8 bases, with 7 bases separating them. CDR1 SGHAT and CDR2 FQNNGV come from the germline V gene. CDR3 nucleotides: TGTGCCAGCAGCTTTCATGTGGGGGAGCTGTTTTTT. Translated, it gives CASSFHVGELFF.

This clonotype was counted at least ten times. The CDR3 loop reads CASSEGAGGPLETQYF. As DNA, the CDR3 is TGTGCCAGCAGTGAAGGGGCGGGAGGGCCTCTGGAGACCCAGTACTTC. The chain has TRBV2 and TRBJ2-5; 9 nucleotides match TRBD2. Germline V gives CDR1 SNHLY, CDR2 FYNNEI. This CDR3 has 16 residues. J lost 5 bases, V lost 1 base, and 8 bases had no gene match.

V is TRBV30 and J is TRBJ1-6, with D possibly TRBD1 on 6 matching bases. The germline gives CDR1 GTSNPN, CDR2 SVGIG (reference sequence). The V and J ends lost 6 bases and 10 bases respectively, with 22 bases between them. The CDR3 totals 15 residues. The CDR3 nucleotides read TGTGCCTGCGCGGTGGGGGGCGCAAAAATCTCACCCCTCCACTTT. This gives the protein CACAVGGAKISPLHF.

This rearrangement joins TRBV2 to TRBJ2-3, with 11 bases that match TRBD2. Per germline, CDR1 SNHLY and CDR2 FYNNEI. The CDR3 contains 13 residues. Losses at the gene ends were 6 bases for V and 9 bases for J; bases not matched to a gene: 5. As DNA, the CDR3 is TGTGCCAGCAGGACTAGCGGGATGGCGACGCAGTATTTT. It codes for CASRTSGMATQYF.

This clonotype has more than one count but fewer than ten. V usage is TRBV7-3 and J usage is TRBJ2-7; 9 bases map to TRBD2. CDR1 and CDR2 from the germline V gene are SGHTA and FQGTGA. The CDR3 covers 15 residues. J lost 2 bases, V lost 5 bases, and 7 bases had no gene match. The CDR3 loop is CASSLDAGGPYEQYF. In DNA, the CDR3 is TGTGCCAGCAGCCTTGATGCGGGAGGGCCCTACGAGCAGTACTTC.